This entry concerns a single T cell receptor (beta chain). As originally analysed: Amplified reference gene primers provided the basis for estimating nucleated cell counts. Measured with immunoSEQ multiplex PCR; TCRdb has only the in-frame clones, and not every one. The V and J calls and the clone size are those of that table, but D and trimming were determined from the DNA. This sample has roughly 69,000 clones; about 86% occur once, and the top ten carry approximately 12%. Germline loops: CDR1 MDHEN, CDR2 SYDVKM. This CDR3 spans 13 amino acids. Losses at the gene ends were 6 bases for V and 3 bases for J; bases not matched to a gene: 5. The sample belongs to a study of blood T cell repertoires in COVID-19. Study-wide context: Acute and convalescent COVID-19 specimens originated in the United States, Italy and Spain. PBMCs, B-cell-depleted T cells, or T cells provided the cDNA or gDNA that made up the material.

V and J are TRBV28 and TRBJ2-7; 7 nucleotides line up with TRBD2. The sequenced sample consisted of peripheral blood. The clonotype comes from a human donor in a cohort sampled during active COVID-19. The CDR3 reads CASSRGGIYEQYF. The DNA of the CDR3 is TGTGCCAGCAGCCGGGGAGGGATCTACGAGCAGTACTTC.